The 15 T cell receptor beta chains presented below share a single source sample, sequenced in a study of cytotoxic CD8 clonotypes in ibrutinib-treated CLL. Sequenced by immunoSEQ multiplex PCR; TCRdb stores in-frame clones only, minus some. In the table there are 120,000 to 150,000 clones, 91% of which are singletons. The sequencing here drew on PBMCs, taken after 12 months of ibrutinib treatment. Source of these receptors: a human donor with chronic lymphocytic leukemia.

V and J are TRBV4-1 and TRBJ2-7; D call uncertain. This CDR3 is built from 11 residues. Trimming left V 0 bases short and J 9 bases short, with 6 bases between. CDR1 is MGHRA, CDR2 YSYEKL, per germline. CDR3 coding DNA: TGCGCCAGCAGCCAAGATAAAGGGCAGTACTTC. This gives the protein CASSQDKGQYF.

The CDR3 reads CASSFGWDSYEQYF. The CDR3 region has the DNA TGTGCCAGCAGTTTTGGCTGGGACTCCTACGAGCAGTACTTC. The chain employs TRBV27 and TRBJ2-7, with D unclear. This CDR3 spans 14 amino acids. CDR1 MNHEY and CDR2 SMNVEV come from the germline V gene (reference sequence). Trimming shortened V by 3 bases and J by 0 bases, and 9 bases separated the two germline ends.

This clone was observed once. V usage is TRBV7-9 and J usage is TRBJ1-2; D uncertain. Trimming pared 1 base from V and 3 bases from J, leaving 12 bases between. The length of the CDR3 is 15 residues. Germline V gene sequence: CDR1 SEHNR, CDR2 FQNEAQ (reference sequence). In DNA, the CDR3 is TGTGCCAGCAGCTTAGGCGGAGGCTGGGACTATGGCTACACCTTC. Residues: CASSLGGGWDYGYTF.

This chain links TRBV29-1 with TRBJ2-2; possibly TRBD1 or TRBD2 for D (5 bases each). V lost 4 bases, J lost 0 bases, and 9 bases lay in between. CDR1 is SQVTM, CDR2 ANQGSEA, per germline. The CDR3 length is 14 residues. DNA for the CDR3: TGCAGCGTTGTCAGGGACCCGAACACCGGGGAGCTGTTTTTT. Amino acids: CSVVRDPNTGELFF.

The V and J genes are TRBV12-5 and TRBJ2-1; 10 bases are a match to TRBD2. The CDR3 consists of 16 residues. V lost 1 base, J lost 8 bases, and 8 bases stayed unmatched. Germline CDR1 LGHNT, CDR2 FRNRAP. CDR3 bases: TGTGCTAGTGGTTTGGGGCTAGCGGGAGTAGAGGATGAGCAGTTCTTC. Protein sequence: CASGLGLAGVEDEQFF.

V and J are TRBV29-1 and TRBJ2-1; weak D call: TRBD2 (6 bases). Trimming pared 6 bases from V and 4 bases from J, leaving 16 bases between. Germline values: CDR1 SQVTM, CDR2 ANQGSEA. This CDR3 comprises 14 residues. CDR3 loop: CSVGRLVSYNEQFF. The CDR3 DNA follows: TGCAGCGTCGGCCGACTAGTCAGTTACAATGAGCAGTTCTTC.

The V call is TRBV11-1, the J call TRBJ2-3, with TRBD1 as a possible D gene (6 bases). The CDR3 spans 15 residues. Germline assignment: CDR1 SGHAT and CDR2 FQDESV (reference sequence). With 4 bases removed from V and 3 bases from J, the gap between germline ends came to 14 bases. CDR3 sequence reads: CASSSSGVDTDTQYF. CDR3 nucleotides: TGTGCCAGCAGCTCATCAGGGGTGGATACAGATACGCAGTATTTT.

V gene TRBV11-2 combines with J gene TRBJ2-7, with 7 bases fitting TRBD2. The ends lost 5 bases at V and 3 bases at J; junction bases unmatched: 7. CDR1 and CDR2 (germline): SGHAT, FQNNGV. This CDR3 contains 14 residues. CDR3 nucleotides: TGTGCCAGCAGCCCCACGGGCGGGAGCTACGAGCAGTACTTC. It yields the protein CASSPTGGSYEQYF.

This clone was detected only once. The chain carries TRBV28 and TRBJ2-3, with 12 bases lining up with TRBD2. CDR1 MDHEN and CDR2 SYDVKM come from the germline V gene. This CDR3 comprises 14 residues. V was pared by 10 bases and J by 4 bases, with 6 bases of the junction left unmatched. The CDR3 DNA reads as TGTGCCACCAGACTAGCGGGAGTCGCAGATACGCAGTATTTT. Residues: CATRLAGVADTQYF.

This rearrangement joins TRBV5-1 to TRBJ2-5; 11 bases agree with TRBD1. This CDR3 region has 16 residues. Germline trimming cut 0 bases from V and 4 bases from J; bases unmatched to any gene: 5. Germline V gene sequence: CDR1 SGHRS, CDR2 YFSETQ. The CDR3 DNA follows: TGCGCCAGCAGCTTGGCGGACAGGGGGCAAGGAGAGACCCAGTACTTC. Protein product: CASSLADRGQGETQYF. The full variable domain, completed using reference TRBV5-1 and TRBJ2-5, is KAGVTQTPRYLIKTRGQQVTLSCSPISGHRSVSWYQQTPGQGLQFLFEYFSETQRNKGNFPGRFSGRQFSNSRSEMNVSTLELGDSALYLCASSLADRGQGETQYFGPGTRLLVL.

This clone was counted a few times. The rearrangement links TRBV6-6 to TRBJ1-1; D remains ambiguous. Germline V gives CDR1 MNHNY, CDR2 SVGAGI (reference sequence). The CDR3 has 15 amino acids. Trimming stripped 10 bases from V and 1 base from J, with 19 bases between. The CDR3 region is CANTQWGSENTEAFF. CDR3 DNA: TGTGCCAATACCCAGTGGGGTTCTGAGAACACTGAAGCTTTCTTT.

This chain's CDR3 is CASSRTQETQYF. For the CDR3, the DNA is TGTGCCAGCAGCCGAACTCAAGAGACCCAGTACTTC. This chain links TRBV7-9 with TRBJ2-5, with D hard to call. With 5 bases removed from V and 2 bases from J, the gap between germline ends came to 6 bases. CDR1 SEHNR and CDR2 FQNEAQ come from the germline V gene (reference sequence). The CDR3 sequence is 12 residues long.

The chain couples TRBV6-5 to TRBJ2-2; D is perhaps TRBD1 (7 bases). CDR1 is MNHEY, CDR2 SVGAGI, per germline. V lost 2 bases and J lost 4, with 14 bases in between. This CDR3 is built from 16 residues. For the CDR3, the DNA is TGTGCCAGCAGTTACGGCGGGACAGTTTCCACCGGGGAGCTGTTTTTT. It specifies CASSYGGTVSTGELFF.

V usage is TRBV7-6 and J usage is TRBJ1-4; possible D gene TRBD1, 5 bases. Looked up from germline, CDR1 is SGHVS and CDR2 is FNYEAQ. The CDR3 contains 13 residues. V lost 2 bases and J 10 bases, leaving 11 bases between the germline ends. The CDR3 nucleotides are TGTGCCAGCAGCTTAAATTTTGGGGCAAAACTGTTTTTT. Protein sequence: CASSLNFGAKLFF. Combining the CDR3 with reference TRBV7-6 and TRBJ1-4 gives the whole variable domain GAGVSQSPRYKVTKRGQDVALRCDPISGHVSLYWYRQALGQGPEFLTYFNYEAQQDKSGLPNDRFSAERPEGSISTLTIQRTEQRDSAMYRCASSLNFGAKLFFGSGTQLSVL.

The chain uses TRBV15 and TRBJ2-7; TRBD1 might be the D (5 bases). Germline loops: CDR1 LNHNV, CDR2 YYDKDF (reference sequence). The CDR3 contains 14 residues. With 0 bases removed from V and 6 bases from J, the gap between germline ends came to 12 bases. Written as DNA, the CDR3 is TGTGCCACCAGCAGAGATCCAGGGAAATTCGAGCAGTACTTC. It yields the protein CATSRDPGKFEQYF.